Detailed here is one T cell receptor beta chain. The data originate from a study of blood T cell repertoires in COVID-19. Seattle's cohort entered during active infection and was followed longitudinally. Original processing notes: Quantification of nucleated cells was approximated via reference gene primer amplification. Using immunoSEQ multiplex PCR, the repertoire was profiled, and TCRdb retains in-frame clones only, with some absent. V, J and clone size are taken as reported in that table, and D and trimming were inferred from the DNA itself. The table records about 170,000 clones, roughly 93% of them present only once. The length of the CDR3 is 15 residues. Trimming removed 3 bases from V and 4 bases from J; junction bases left unmatched: 8. Germline-derived CDR1 and CDR2 are SGDLS and YYNGEE.

J is TRBJ2-7 and V is TRBV9; 9 bases are shared with TRBD1. The sequenced sample was peripheral blood. This receptor was taken from a young man with COVID-19, enrolled during active disease. The chain's CDR3 is CASSASGTGTYEQYF. The DNA of the CDR3 is TGTGCCAGCAGCGCTTCCGGGACAGGGACTTACGAGCAGTACTTC.